These 6 T cell receptor beta chains came from one sample sequenced in a study of T cell responses to AZD1222 COVID-19 vaccine (dated by TCRdb to the early 2020s). What the time point label conveys for this sample: about 28 days (+/-7) after the second vaccine dose. Libraries came from the immunoSEQ multiplex PCR assay. TCRdb provides this immuneACCESS table in a form limited to in-frame rearrangements. Some clones are lacking; in checked studies, under half of them reflect an unresolved V gene, and why the rest are absent is not known. The sample has 25,000 or so clones on record, 80% to 90% of them singletons. 30% to 40% of the sample is held by the ten biggest clonotypes. The sample consisted of peripheral blood, taken 28 days after the second AZD1222 dose. The source of these receptors is an adult who received the AZD1222 COVID-19 vaccine.

The rearrangement joins TRBV24-1 to TRBJ2-3, with 11 bases identical to TRBD2. In germline, CDR1 is KGHDR, CDR2 SFDVKD. This CDR3 is 16 amino acids long. Trimming removed 4 bases from V and 3 bases from J; junction bases left unmatched: 5. The CDR3: CATSDSGTSGTDTQYF. The CDR3 region has the DNA TGTGCCACCAGTGACTCTGGGACTAGCGGAACAGATACGCAGTATTTT.

By share, this clone ranks as medium-sized. This chain links TRBV6-2 or TRBV6-3 with TRBJ1-5, with D hard to call. The V gene lost 0 bases and the J gene lost 6 bases, with 9 bases spanning the gap. CDR1 is MNHEY, CDR2 SVGEGT, per germline. This CDR3 contains 14 residues. CDR3 residues: CASSYSTEGQPQHF. DNA for the CDR3: TGTGCCAGCAGTTACTCGACGGAGGGTCAGCCCCAGCATTTT.

This clone has a single count. J is TRBJ1-4 and V is TRBV6-5; TRBD1 matches at 7 bases. Germline CDR1 and CDR2: MNHEY and SVGAGI. The V and J ends lost 6 bases and 4 bases, in that order; junction bases with no gene match: 5. The CDR3 spans 14 residues. CDR3 sequence: CASSQGQRNEKLFF. The CDR3 DNA sequence: TGTGCCAGCAGCCAGGGACAGCGTAATGAAAAACTGTTTTTT.

V is TRBV30 and J is TRBJ1-4; no clear D gene. Germline V lookup: CDR1 GTSNPN, CDR2 SVGIG (reference sequence). V lost 5 bases and J 8 bases, leaving 21 bases between the germline ends. The CDR3 loop spans 15 amino acids. This CDR3 reads CAWGRTGLSGEKLFF. DNA for the CDR3: TGTGCCTGGGGTCGTACCGGACTTTCGGGCGAAAAACTGTTTTTT.

The chain combines TRBV27 with TRBJ2-3; TRBD1 is a possible D gene (5 bases). Germline V gene lookup returns CDR1 MNHEY and CDR2 SMNVEV (reference sequence). There are 18 residues in the CDR3. V was shortened by 6 bases and J by 2 bases, with 24 bases between the two germline ends. The CDR3 DNA is TGTGCCAGCAGCTCCCGGGTGGCGGTACAGGAACCCACAGATACGCAGTATTTT. Protein sequence: CASSSRVAVQEPTDTQYF.

The gene calls are TRBV21-1 and TRBJ1-5. TRBV21-1 is a recognized pseudogene. There are 18 residues in the CDR3. The CDR3 DNA sequence: TGTGCCAGCAGCAAAGGCTTTATGGGCCTGGAGAGCAATCAGCCCCAGCATTTT. Protein: CASSKGFMGLESNQPQHF.